The present T cell receptor beta chain was sequenced within a study of molecular identifiers for immune sequencing clone quantification. CDR1 is SGHTA and CDR2 is FQGNSA in the germline V gene. V was pared by 1 base and J by 9 bases, with 13 bases between. This CDR3 region has 14 residues. This clonotype occurred a few times. Antigen: not known. Study results and limitations: Clones with over 20 RNA copies captured over 97% of effector molecules but under 1% of naive ones. Spiked Jurkat TCR RNA equal to one cell could reportedly be picked out among one million naive cells.

TCRdb independently ran MiXCR on the PCR reads; one entry per CDR3 protein. The repertoire includes hundreds of thousands of distinct CDR3 sequences, 25% of them detected once, and roughly 0.83% sits in the top ten. V gene TRBV7-2 combines with J gene TRBJ2-1; D is perhaps TRBD1 or TRBD2 (5 bases each). The sequenced material came from naive CD8+ T cells from blood, with Jurkat cell RNA spiked in. Described subset: FACS-sorted CD8+CD4-CCR7+CD45RA+ naive T cells. The source of this sequence is a human donor in good health. Some libraries in this study had Jurkat cell RNA spiked in. CDR3 in amino acids: CASSLVPGLGEQFF. The DNA for the CDR3 is TGTGCCAGCAGCTTAGTGCCGGGGCTCGGTGAGCAGTTCTTC.